This TCR beta chain is drawn from a study of regulatory T cells in long-lasting Graves disease. In the study overall: The study enrolled newly diagnosed Graves' patients on antithyroid drugs under 3 months. General observations from the study: The analysis examined peripheral blood only and excluded thyroid tissue. Compared with new cases, persistent Graves' patients showed reduced TCR diversity.

On this clonotype: The target antigen is unknown.

Germline values: CDR1 ENHRY, CDR2 SYGVKD. Unmatched junction bases numbered 17, after V lost 3 bases and J lost 0 bases. The CDR3 is made up of 21 amino acids. Noted time point: newly diagnosed GD, antithyroid drugs for less than 3 months. Construction of the TCR library relied on RNA isolated from PBMCs. The TCR beta library used iRepertoire HTBI primers with Arm-PCR amplification of CDR3. Original processing methods: Segment identification across samples yielded 55 to 65 TRBV and 14 TRBJ segments. In TCRdb, the multiplex PCR reads were re-called with MiXCR into one record per CDR3 protein. TCRdb, not the original authors, processed these V and J calls. The table shows about 450,000 distinct CDR3 sequences, with approximately 14% occurring only once. The sample was also linked to a second study, of T cells in Graves' hyperthyroidism and ophthalmopathy.

The chain combines TRBV10-3 with TRBJ2-3; 11 bases are shared with TRBD2. This receptor was identified in a woman between 45 and 60 years old with Graves disease. The sample here was peripheral blood mononuclear cells (PBMCs), taken at new diagnosis, from a patient treated with antithyroid drugs. Here the CDR3 DNA reads TGTGCCATCAGTGACACAGCTAAACCGGGACTAGCGGAAACAAGCACAGATACGCAGTATTTT. Amino acid sequence: CAISDTAKPGLAETSTDTQYF.